This T cell receptor beta chain came from a study of cytomegalovirus exposure and HLA in healthy donors. Study at large: Samples from HLA-typed donors yielded about 85 million unique TCRs in an early data release.

Primers: 60 Vbeta forward and 13 Jbeta reverse. Measured with immunoSEQ multiplex PCR; TCRdb has only the in-frame clones, and not every one. The sample includes about 130,000 clones, 75% to 85% seen only once; the top ten take 1%. Germline CDR1 reads GTSNPN; CDR2 reads SVGIG (reference sequence). The CDR3 is made up of 14 amino acids. V was trimmed by 4 bases and J by 1 base, leaving 13 bases between them. Sample: PBMCs. The genes are TRBV30 and TRBJ2-5, with a weak D call TRBD1 (6 bases). The clonotype originates from a middle-aged man in good health and CMV-seronegative. The CDR3, as DNA: TGTGCCTGGAACAGGGATCTACTCCAAGAGACCCAGTACTTC. Its protein is CAWNRDLLQETQYF. The entire variable domain, with the rest obtained from reference TRBV30 and TRBJ2-5, is as follows: SQTIHQWPATLVQPVGSPLSLECTVEGTSNPNLYWYRQAAGRGLQLLFYSVGIGQISSEVPQNLSASRPQDRQFILSSKKLLLSDSGFYLCAWNRDLLQETQYFGPGTRLLVL.